This TCR beta chain was captured in a study of brain T cells in children with intractable seizures. The CDR3 is 15 amino acids. Trimming removed 4 bases from V and 6 bases from J; junction bases left unmatched: 7. The V gene's germline CDR1 is LGHDT and CDR2 YNNKEL (reference sequence). Profiling relied on immunoSEQ multiplex PCR, and the TCRdb table lists in-frame clones only, not all of them. The data show about 340,000 clones, over 90% seen once. Time point in this sample: blood from clinic visit 5 months post-surgery; TSC patient then seizure free. Sequencing was limited to surgery cases with top T cell transcript signatures in brain tissue.

The sequence was obtained from a boy younger than two with tuberous sclerosis and intractable seizures. This specimen consisted of peripheral blood, obtained about 5 months after surgery. The rearrangement links TRBV3-1 (or the pseudogene TRBV3-2) to TRBJ2-1; TRBD2 agrees at 9 bases. This CDR3 reads CASSLTGLAINEQFF. CDR3 DNA: TGTGCCAGCAGCCTAACGGGACTAGCTATCAATGAGCAGTTCTTC.